This T cell receptor beta chain is from a study of human T cells and chemical hapten exposure. About the research overall: Small pooled library volume differences chiefly drove per-sample TCR yield variation.

Germline values: CDR1 SGHVS, CDR2 FQNEAQ. Trimming left V 5 bases short and J 8 bases short, with 16 bases between. The CDR3 totals 14 residues. The authors' total RNA extraction used unfractionated whole blood. This clonotype was counted at least ten times. Its cognate antigen is unknown. Findings and caveats of the study: With DPC sensitization, TCRs exceeding 1 in 1000 frequency showed no change.

The library tagged each cDNA molecule with unique molecular identifiers. TCRdb reprocessed the 5' RACE reads with MiXCR, giving one entry per CDR3 protein. The sample lists more than 140,000 distinct CDR3 sequences; roughly 4.1% were seen once. This chain uses TRBV7-8 with TRBJ2-1; D assignment may be TRBD1 or TRBD2 (7 bases each). This TCR came from a female donor in good health. The CDR3 here is CASSIPTGRDEQFF. In DNA, the CDR3 is TGTGCCAGCAGCATACCGACAGGGAGGGATGAGCAGTTCTTC.